This paragraph covers one TCR beta chain sequence. No cognate antigen has been identified for it. No base quality information exists; no much larger clone differs at one position. The data originate from a study of Ad26.COV2.S vaccination and SARS-CoV-2 variants (dated by TCRdb to the early 2020s). In terms of the full investigation: TCRbeta repertoire sequencing was used to assess the specificity and breadth of SARS-CoV-2-reactive T cell receptors after Ad26.COV2.S vaccination. The TCR-sequenced set comprised approximately 32 samples: around 20 Ad26.COV2.S vaccine recipients, 5 placebo recipients and 8 SARS-CoV-2 convalescent individuals.

Summary of the overall study and its limitations: Higher spike-specific TCR breadth was observed in Ad26.COV2.S recipients than in placebo recipients (P = 0.0014). According to the authors, total T cell responses may have been underestimated by the TCR breadth and depth analyses. After vaccination, spike-specific CD8+ and CD4+ T cell responses were reported to show substantial breadth. Comparable non-spike TCR breadth was observed between vaccine and placebo recipients, consistent with only spike being contained in the vaccine.

TCRbeta CDR3 regions were sequenced with the immunoSEQ Assay. After extraction, genomic DNA underwent amplification by bias-controlled multiplex PCR, followed by high-throughput sequencing. As for the original processing: Collapsing and filtering of sequences were performed to quantify the absolute abundance of each unique TCRbeta CDR3 region. T cell fraction was estimated by normalizing TCRbeta template counts to usable DNA, with usable DNA measured through amplification of reference genes found in all nucleated cells. Repertoire TCRs were annotated as SARS-CoV-2-specific by exact matching of V gene, CDR3 amino acid sequence and J gene to a known reactive TCR set. The reference SARS-CoV-2 TCR set was obtained from MIRA and was filtered for enrichment in COVID-19-positive ImmuneCODE repertoires, whereby public or cross-reactive TCRs were removed. Using the MIRA antigens, annotated TCRs were further analysed by specific ORF or by position within an ORF. Breadth was defined as the number of annotated unique rearrangements divided by the total number of unique productive rearrangements, and depth was defined as the summed frequency of the annotated unique rearrangements. Group comparisons of TCR breadth used two-sided Wilcoxon rank-sum tests. TCRdb mirrors the immuneACCESS table, restricted to in-frame sequences. Some clones are absent from its copies; in checked studies, under half trace to an unresolved V gene, and the reason for the others is unknown. For V, J and clone size, that table is used; D and trimming come from the DNA. The sample table records 350,000 to 450,000 clones; 92% of these occur just once. The top ten clonotypes cover roughly 3.9% of the sample.

The meaning of the sample's time point label: individuals recovered from natural SARS-CoV-2 infection. CDR1 is given as SEHNR and CDR2 as FQNEAQ, both from the germline V gene (reference sequence). V is pared back by 5 bases and J by 4 bases, with 18 bases lying between the germline termini. The CDR3 spans 15 residues, from the cysteine through the phenylalanine. Just CDR3 DNA is preserved here, 45 bases in frame from base 1. The V and J genes are TRBV7-9 and TRBJ2-7; the D region possibly corresponds to TRBD1 (7 bases align). The receptor comes from a human donor who had recovered from COVID-19. The material sequenced was peripheral blood, taken after recovery from COVID-19. The DNA is as follows: TGTGCCAGCAGCAGAGACAGGGAGGTGGATTACGAGCAGTACTTC. This gives the protein CASSRDREVDYEQYF.